The 10 T cell receptor beta chains in this list originate from one sample, sequenced in a study of regulatory T cells in long-lasting Graves disease. Sample time point: newly diagnosed GD, antithyroid drugs for less than 3 months. PBMC-extracted RNA yielded the TCR library. Through Arm-PCR of CDR3 regions and iRepertoire HTBI primers, TCR beta libraries were built. TCRdb re-called the multiplex PCR reads with MiXCR, one entry per CDR3 protein. The sample shows a few hundred thousand distinct CDR3 sequences, around 20% of them seen only once. This specimen was peripheral blood mononuclear cells (PBMCs), taken at new diagnosis, from a patient treated with antithyroid drugs. The origin of the receptors is a female donor with Graves disease.

This clonotype was recorded at least ten times. The chain uses TRBV3-1 and TRBJ2-1; D not certain. From germline, CDR1 is LGHDT and CDR2 YNNKEL (reference sequence). The CDR3 consists of 15 residues. Between the trimmed V and J ends, which lost 1 base and 3 bases, there was a span of 10 bases. For the CDR3, the DNA is TGTGCCAGCAGCCAAGCCTCCGGACGCTACAATGAGCAGTTCTTC. Amino acids: CASSQASGRYNEQFF.

The CDR3, as DNA: TGTGCCAGCAGCTTAAGGACTAGCGGGGAGACCCAGTACTTC. This codes for CASSLRTSGETQYF. The V and J genes are TRBV7-2 and TRBJ2-5; 11 nucleotides agree with TRBD2. The junction had 1 base not matched to a gene; V was cut back by 2 bases and J by 5 bases. The CDR3 covers 14 residues. CDR1 and CDR2 (germline): SGHTA, FQGNSA.

This clonotype has ten or more counts. The chain couples TRBV19 to TRBJ1-1; 7 positions agree with TRBD1. This CDR3 is built from 14 residues. The V segment lost 5 bases and the J segment 3 bases; nucleotides outside the gene matches: 6. The germline gives CDR1 LNHDA, CDR2 SQIVND (reference sequence). The CDR3 region has the DNA TGTGCCAGTAGTTCAATGGGGACAGACACTGAAGCTTTCTTT. The encoded protein is CASSSMGTDTEAFF.

The table lists this clonotype with many counts. The chain has TRBV24-1 and TRBJ2-4, with 11 bases fitting TRBD2. Germline values: CDR1 KGHDR, CDR2 SFDVKD. Unmatched junction bases numbered 2, after V lost 6 bases and J lost 5 bases. This CDR3 contains 14 residues. This chain's CDR3 is CATSSGLAENIQYF. CDR3 coding DNA: TGTGCCACCAGTTCGGGACTAGCGGAAAACATTCAGTACTTC.

This clonotype appeared many times. The rearrangement joins TRBV11-1 to TRBJ2-7; D remains unclear. V gave up 3 bases and J gave up 1 base, with 7 bases separating them. The germline V gene has CDR1 SGHAT and CDR2 FQDESV (reference sequence). This CDR3 is 13 amino acids long. Written as DNA, the CDR3 is TGTGCCAGCAGCTTGGGCAGTTCCTACGAGCAGTACTTC. It specifies CASSLGSSYEQYF.

This clonotype was picked up many times. In DNA, the CDR3 is TGTGCCAGCAGCTTAAGGGGGCGTAATGAAAAACTGTTTTTT. Translated: CASSLRGRNEKLFF. The chain joins TRBV7-9 to TRBJ1-4; 7 bases fit TRBD1. V lost 2 bases, J lost 4 bases, and 1 base stayed unmatched. Looked up from germline, CDR1 is SEHNR and CDR2 is FQNEAQ (reference sequence). The CDR3 runs to 14 residues. The entire variable domain, with the rest obtained from reference TRBV7-9 and TRBJ1-4, is as follows: DTGVSQNPRHKITKRGQNVTFRCDPISEHNRLYWYRQTLGQGPEFLTYFQNEAQLEKSRLLSDRFSAERPKGSFSTLEIQRTEQGDSAMYLCASSLRGRNEKLFFGSGTQLSVL.

This clonotype was observed a handful of times. The CDR3 carries no conserved terminal phenylalanine or tryptophan, so it likely arises from a read error. The V and J genes are TRBV12-3 or TRBV12-4 and TRBJ1-5; unclear D gene. This CDR3 contains 15 residues. The V and J ends lost 3 bases and 0 bases respectively, with 9 bases between them. CDR3 protein: CASSFLGLSNQPQHS. In nucleotides, the CDR3 is TGTGCCAGCAGTTTCCTCGGGCTTAGCAATCAGCCCCAGCATTCT.

The table lists this clonotype with many counts. The chain joins TRBV5-1 to TRBJ2-3; 16 positions match TRBD2. This CDR3 is built from 18 residues. Germline CDR1 is SGHRS and CDR2 is YFSETQ. The J segment lost 4 bases and the V segment lost 0 bases, leaving 5 bases of the junction unmatched. The CDR3 DNA is TGCGCCAGCAGCTTGGAGGGACTAGCGGGAGGGCCACCAGATACGCAGTATTTT. Translated: CASSLEGLAGGPPDTQYF.

This clonotype was detected ten times or more. This chain connects TRBV19 to TRBJ1-4; D gene ambiguous. The CDR3 contains 15 residues. V lost 4 bases to trimming and J lost 0 bases, with 9 bases between them. Germline CDR1 is LNHDA and CDR2 is SQIVND (reference sequence). CDR3 in amino acids: CASSSLRATNEKLFF. The DNA of the CDR3 is TGTGCCAGTAGTAGCCTTCGGGCAACTAATGAAAAACTGTTTTTT.

This clonotype was found a few times. Since no conserved phenylalanine or tryptophan closes the CDR3, a read error is the likely cause. This sequence joins TRBV6-2 or TRBV6-3 and TRBJ2-1; TRBD1 is a possible D gene (6 bases). The CDR3 runs to 16 residues. With 4 bases removed from V and 1 base from J, the gap between germline ends came to 14 bases. Per the germline V gene, CDR1 is MNHEY and CDR2 is SVGEGT. The CDR3 DNA follows: TGTGCCAGCAGTTCTGCAGGGGCTGCTTCCTACAATGAGCAGTTCCTC. It is translated as CASSSAGAASYNEQFL.